This passage covers 27 T cell receptor beta chains from one sample sequenced in a study of identical twins. TCRdb recomputed calls from the 5' RACE reads with MiXCR, one row per CDR3 protein. The data show under 800,000 distinct CDR3 sequences, about 20% seen once. This sample was shared with a second study, whose subject was T cells expressing NK-cell markers.

The sequenced sample was PBMCs. The receptors here all came from a woman aged 18-29 years in good health.

In this sample, this clonotype turned up once. V usage is TRBV20-1 and J usage is TRBJ2-7; 10 bases map to TRBD2. The V gene's germline CDR1 is DFQATT and CDR2 SNEGSKA (reference sequence). V lost 2 bases, J lost 2 bases, and 6 bases stayed unmatched. This CDR3 spans 15 amino acids. CDR3 coding DNA: TGCAGTGCTAGACGTGGACTAGCGGCACCCTACGAGCAGTACTTC. The encoded protein is CSARRGLAAPYEQYF.

This clonotype was picked up a small number of times. The chain carries TRBV9 and TRBJ2-1, with TRBD2 matching 7 bases. Germline lookup yields CDR1 SGDLS and CDR2 YYNGEE. V shed 2 bases and J 7 bases; nucleotides not matched to a gene: 6. The CDR3 sequence is 14 residues long. CDR3 residues: CASSVLAVRNEQFF. In nucleotides, the CDR3 is TGTGCCAGCAGCGTGCTAGCGGTGAGGAATGAGCAGTTCTTC.

This clonotype was seen many times. V and J are TRBV5-1 and TRBJ2-6, with 10 bases lining up with TRBD1. Germline CDR1 SGHRS, CDR2 YFSETQ. The V gene end was trimmed by 0 bases and the J gene end by 1 base; junction bases not matched to a gene: 1. This CDR3 has 17 residues. CDR3: CASSLGTGGSGANVLTF. The CDR3 DNA is TGCGCCAGCAGCTTGGGGACAGGGGGGTCTGGGGCCAACGTCCTGACTTTC.

The chain is built from TRBV9 and TRBJ2-2, with a weak D call TRBD1 (5 bases). The CDR3 spans 13 residues. Germline values: CDR1 SGDLS, CDR2 YYNGEE. Trimming took off 3 bases at V and 5 bases at J, with 8 bases between the two ends. CDR3 loop: CASSGRVTGELFF. The CDR3 region has the DNA TGTGCCAGCAGCGGCAGGGTTACCGGGGAGCTGTTTTTT.

This clonotype was found many times. One end of the junction fails to match germline, which may point to a read error. The chain links TRBV5-1 to TRBJ2-7, with 7 bases that match TRBD1. The CDR3 is 14 residues long. The germline CDR1 and CDR2 sequences are SGHRS and YFSETQ. The CDR3 sequence: CASSLGQSSYEQYF. The CDR3 nucleotides are TGTGCCAGCAGCTTGGGACAGAGCTCCTACGAGCAGTACTTC.

This clonotype was counted between two and nine times. The gene calls are TRBV6-1 and TRBJ2-7; no definite D call. There are 13 residues in the CDR3. Germline CDR1 reads MNHNS; CDR2 reads SASEGT. Trimming removed 6 bases at V and 3 bases at J, with 12 bases between. CDR3 bases: TGTGCCAGCAGGAGGAGATATAACTACGAGCAGTACTTC. Protein product: CASRRRYNYEQYF.

Only a few counts were recorded for this clonotype. The rearrangement links TRBV7-2 to TRBJ1-6; D is uncertain. Germline V gives CDR1 SGHTA, CDR2 FQGNSA. Trimming took 2 bases from V and 6 from J, leaving 11 bases between them. This CDR3 has 15 amino acids. CDR3 nucleotide sequence: TGTGCCAGCAGCTTAATTAGGCAGAGTAATTCACCCCTCCACTTT. The encoded protein is CASSLIRQSNSPLHF. Complete variable domain (other parts from reference TRBV7-2 and TRBJ1-6): GAGVSQSPSNKVTEKGKDVELRCDPISGHTALYWYRQSLGQGLEFLIYFQGNSAPDKSGLPSDRFSAERTGGSVSTLTIQRTQQEDSAVYLCASSLIRQSNSPLHFGNGTRLTVT.

The chain recombines TRBV5-1 with TRBJ2-3, with 8 bases lining up with TRBD1. Germline V CDR1 and CDR2: SGHRS, YFSETQ. CDR3 size: 16 residues. The V gene end was trimmed by 4 bases and the J gene end by 0 bases; junction bases not matched to a gene: 7. The CDR3 protein is CASSLRTGPSTDTQYF. CDR3 sequence (DNA): TGCGCCAGCAGCCTACGGACAGGGCCTAGCACAGATACGCAGTATTTT.

The chain carries TRBV4-1 and TRBJ1-3; D is undetermined. The CDR3 is 15 residues long. Trimming took off 2 bases at V and 4 bases at J, with 12 bases between the two ends. Germline V gene lookup returns CDR1 MGHRA and CDR2 YSYEKL. This chain's CDR3 is CASSQSQASGNTIYF. CDR3 bases: TGCGCCAGCAGCCAATCCCAAGCATCCGGAAACACCATATATTTT.

This clonotype occurred many times. The chain employs TRBV12-3 or TRBV12-4 and TRBJ2-1; TRBD2 matches 9 bases. This CDR3 is 15 amino acids long. J lost 6 bases, V lost 5 bases, and 8 bases had no gene match. Here the CDR3 DNA reads TGTGCCAGCAGTACAGCGGGGGGCTTTGGCAATGAGCAGTTCTTC. It codes for CASSTAGGFGNEQFF.

CDR3 in DNA: TGTGCCAGCAGTTTAGGGGGGGCTCTAGCGGAAGAGACCCAGTACTTC. Protein product: CASSLGGALAEETQYF. The chain couples TRBV27 to TRBJ2-5, with D possibly being TRBD2 (7 bases). V lost 2 bases, J lost 3 bases, and 16 bases lay in between. Germline lookup yields CDR1 MNHEY and CDR2 SMNVEV (reference sequence). CDR3 length: 16 residues.

This clonotype was seen a handful of times. V is TRBV20-1 and J is TRBJ1-5; TRBD1 is a possible D gene (6 bases). This CDR3 is 16 amino acids long. In germline, CDR1 is DFQATT, CDR2 SNEGSKA (reference sequence). Trimming left V 1 base short and J 5 bases short, with 18 bases between. In nucleotides, the CDR3 is TGCAGTGCTAGAGCCGCTCACGGGACACCGCATCAGCCCCAGCATTTT. As protein: CSARAAHGTPHQPQHF.

The rearrangement uses TRBV20-1 and TRBJ2-7; 7 positions match TRBD1. This CDR3 spans 15 amino acids. Germline V gives CDR1 DFQATT, CDR2 SNEGSKA (reference sequence). V shed 2 bases and J 2 bases; nucleotides not matched to a gene: 9. The CDR3 reads CSARSGGQGAYEQYF. In DNA, the CDR3 is TGCAGTGCTAGATCGGGCGGGCAGGGGGCCTACGAGCAGTACTTC.

This clonotype was found many times. The chain carries TRBV7-6 and TRBJ2-3, with 7 bases fitting TRBD2. The CDR3 is 14 residues long. The junction had 5 bases not matched to a gene; V was cut back by 8 bases and J by 0 bases. Germline loops: CDR1 SGHVS, CDR2 FNYEAQ. Written as DNA, the CDR3 is TGTGCCAGCGGGGGGGGTCCTAGCACAGATACGCAGTATTTT. It encodes CASGGGPSTDTQYF.

The rearrangement links TRBV20-1 to TRBJ1-2; 9 bases agree with TRBD1. The CDR3 loop spans 15 amino acids. Losses at the gene ends were 2 bases for V and 7 bases for J; bases not matched to a gene: 11. Germline V gene data show CDR1 as DFQATT and CDR2 as SNEGSKA (reference sequence). For the CDR3, the DNA is TGCAGTGCTAGACCCGCAGACAGGGGGAGGGCTGGCTACACCTTC. Amino acids: CSARPADRGRAGYTF.

The V call is TRBV7-9, the J call TRBJ2-4, with 7 bases identical to TRBD2. Germline V CDR1 and CDR2: SEHNR, FQNEAQ (reference sequence). The V gene end was trimmed by 5 bases and the J gene end by 12 bases; junction bases not matched to a gene: 10. The CDR3 covers 13 residues. The chain's CDR3 is CASSTSGDGDQYF. In DNA, the CDR3 is TGTGCCAGCAGCACCAGCGGGGACGGGGATCAGTACTTC.

The chain carries TRBV7-9 and TRBJ2-7, with 7 bases matching TRBD2. The CDR3 covers 12 residues. Losses at the gene ends were 11 bases for V and 6 bases for J; bases not matched to a gene: 10. Germline V gives CDR1 SEHNR, CDR2 FQNEAQ (reference sequence). CDR3: CAGGDGPREQYF. CDR3 bases: TGTGCCGGGGGGGATGGACCTCGCGAGCAGTACTTC.

This clonotype was seen at least ten times. The chain is built from TRBV20-1 and TRBJ1-2; a possible D gene is TRBD1 (5 bases). The germline gives CDR1 DFQATT, CDR2 SNEGSKA (reference sequence). The CDR3 totals 13 residues. V was trimmed by 3 bases and J by 8 bases, leaving 16 bases between them. The CDR3, as DNA: TGCAGTGCTAGCCCGAGACAGACTCAAGGCTACACCTTC. Residues: CSASPRQTQGYTF.

The chain uses TRBV20-1 and TRBJ2-1; unclear D gene. The length of the CDR3 is 14 residues. Germline V lookup: CDR1 DFQATT, CDR2 SNEGSKA (reference sequence). The V and J ends lost 3 bases and 4 bases respectively, with 13 bases between them. Here the CDR3 reads CSASAGPGYNEQFF. DNA of the CDR3: TGCAGTGCTAGCGCCGGGCCCGGATACAATGAGCAGTTCTTC.

V and J are TRBV27 and TRBJ2-2, with 14 bases that match TRBD2. Trimming took 5 bases from V and 4 from J; bases not matched to a gene: 12. Germline CDR1 MNHEY, CDR2 SMNVEV (reference sequence). The CDR3 is 19 residues long. In DNA, the CDR3 is TGTGCCAGCAGTCCCCGCAAGACTAGCGGGAGGGAAGGCACCGGGGAGCTGTTTTTT. This sequence encodes CASSPRKTSGREGTGELFF.

The J gene is TRBJ2-7, the V gene TRBV9; D may be TRBD1 (6 bases). The germline gives CDR1 SGDLS, CDR2 YYNGEE. V was shortened by 1 base and J by 6 bases, with 14 bases between the two germline ends. The CDR3 runs 14 residues. The CDR3 loop is CASSVQGGVGEQYF. As DNA, the CDR3 is TGTGCCAGCAGCGTACAAGGGGGAGTGGGCGAGCAGTACTTC.

The chain recombines TRBV4-1 with TRBJ2-3; D is unclear. The germline V and J ends were trimmed by 3 bases and 0 bases, with 13 bases remaining between them. Germline V lookup: CDR1 MGHRA, CDR2 YSYEKL. The CDR3 totals 16 residues. CDR3: CASSHPETASTDTQYF. Written as DNA, the CDR3 is TGCGCCAGCAGCCACCCCGAGACTGCTAGCACAGATACGCAGTATTTT.

The rearrangement uses TRBV5-1 and TRBJ1-1; D may be TRBD1 (5 bases). V was pared by 3 bases and J by 5 bases, with 17 bases between. The CDR3 has 15 residues. Per the germline V gene, CDR1 is SGHRS and CDR2 is YFSETQ. The CDR3 spells CASSSTGALGTEAFF. CDR3 nucleotides: TGCGCCAGCAGCTCAACAGGCGCCCTTGGAACTGAAGCTTTCTTT. The complete variable domain, with remaining parts taken from reference TRBV5-1 and TRBJ1-1, reads KAGVTQTPRYLIKTRGQQVTLSCSPISGHRSVSWYQQTPGQGLQFLFEYFSETQRNKGNFPGRFSGRQFSNSRSEMNVSTLELGDSALYLCASSSTGALGTEAFFGQGTRLTVV.

This clonotype was seen repeatedly, ten times or more. The V call is TRBV20-1, the J call TRBJ1-6; a possible D gene is TRBD1 (5 bases). The germline V gene encodes CDR1 DFQATT and CDR2 SNEGSKA (reference sequence). Trimming removed 2 bases at V and 7 bases at J, with 18 bases between. CDR3 size: 16 residues. The CDR3 DNA follows: TGCAGTGCTAGACACTCAGCCGGGACTCCCAATTCACCCCTCCACTTT. Protein sequence: CSARHSAGTPNSPLHF.

This rearrangement joins TRBV11-2 to TRBJ2-7; D unclear. V was pared by 3 bases and J by 2 bases, with 11 bases between. The CDR3 has 14 residues. In germline, CDR1 is SGHAT, CDR2 FQNNGV. DNA for the CDR3: TGTGCCAGCAGCTTGGTTCCAGAGACCTACGAGCAGTACTTC. Amino acids: CASSLVPETYEQYF.

Concerning this clonotype itself: It is unclear where the CDR3 begins or ends on the DNA, so no DNA is shown, and the CDR3 is as TCRdb lists it. The V call is TRBV6-5, the J call TRBJ2-4. Counting both end residues, the CDR3 totals 13 amino acids. The germline V gene encodes CDR1 MNHEY and CDR2 SVGAGI. CDR3 protein: CASSSSVGKVQYF.

The CDR3 DNA is TGTGCCAGCAGAATCGCCAGCCTAGGAGACAATGAGCAGTTCTTC. Its translation: CASRIASLGDNEQFF. The V gene is TRBV7-9, the J gene TRBJ2-1; D remains ambiguous. CDR3 length: 15 residues. The germline V gene encodes CDR1 SEHNR and CDR2 FQNEAQ (reference sequence). Trimming shortened V by 6 bases and J by 5 bases, and 17 bases separated the two germline ends.